This note documents a single T cell receptor (beta chain) sequence. This clonotype occurred many times. The clone's antigen remains unknown. No much larger clone is present one base from it, and per-base qualities are unavailable. The sample's time point label, in plain terms: newly diagnosed GD, antithyroid drugs for less than 3 months. RNA was extracted from PBMCs in TRIzol for both TCR sequencing and RNA sequencing. The diagnosis of Graves' disease was made according to American Thyroid Association guidelines. Patients were recruited from an endocrinology department in Xi'an, China. Each patient gave roughly 10 milliliters of peripheral blood, collected in an EDTA anticoagulant tube. Ficoll Paque Plus density gradient separation was used to isolate PBMCs, and no further T cell sorting was done. An Agilent 2100 Bioanalyzer and agarose gel were used to assess RNA quality, and a NanoDrop 2000 was used to measure RNA concentration.

V loses 5 bases at its end and J loses 3 bases; junction bases beyond the gene matches: 12. Via the germline V gene (reference sequence), CDR1 is LGHDT and CDR2 YNNKEL. Taken from cysteine to phenylalanine, the CDR3 has 18 residues. Here the CDR3 DNA is all that survives: 54 bases in frame from base 1. The receptor library was made with multiplex PCR. The instrument given in TCRdb is Illumina HiSeq 4000. iRepertoire HTBI primers and Arm-PCR amplification of CDR3 regions were used to construct TCR beta libraries. Gel purification was performed on PCR products prior to sequencing. For the original study's pipeline: Gene usage analysis of CDR3 amino acid clonotypes used the 62 TRBV and more than 13 TRBJ segments found across samples. Filtered high-quality paired reads were merged into contigs using COPE and FqMerger. Contigs were aligned with BLAST to IMGT TRBV, TRBD and TRBJ reference genes, and CDR3 was defined per IMGT. Any clonotype with a frequency above 0.1% was classified as a highly expanded clone. Shannon entropy was used to measure repertoire diversity, and the Gini coefficient was used to measure V-J evenness. Clonotypes shared by more than one individual were considered public. TCRdb handled the public reads itself, with Q25 trimming in fastp and clone calling in MiXCR, and kept productive beta chains. Entries that share a CDR3 protein sequence are merged under the most common genes and DNA. The V and J calls shown here were made by TCRdb, not taken from the authors' results. This sample is represented by around 450,000 distinct CDR3 sequences; just under 15% of them were singletons. The ten largest clonotypes hold roughly a sixth of the sample.

The data were obtained in a study of regulatory T cells in long-lasting Graves disease (dated by TCRdb to the early 2020s). For the study in its entirety: Newly diagnosed Graves' disease patients had taken antithyroid drugs for less than 3 months. A total of roughly 33 samples underwent TCR sequencing: some 13 from persistent and about 20 from newly diagnosed Graves' disease patients. The study took place in China and was registered as a clinical trial. Patients with persistent Graves' disease were compared with patients with newly diagnosed Graves' disease using TCR sequencing and RNA sequencing of peripheral blood. Here is what the overall study found, with its caveats: The authors acknowledged the small sample size as a limitation that may reduce accuracy. The study examined only peripheral blood because the primary lesion, thyroid tissue, could not be accessed. Persistent disease showed preferential use of TRBV28, TRBJ1-2 and TRBJ2-5, whereas newly diagnosed disease favored TRBV20-1 and TRBJ2-1. A larger number of public clonotypes was shared among persistent patients (about 2,700) than among newly diagnosed patients (roughly 980). Sequencing and analysis were restricted to the TCR beta chain. Compared with newly diagnosed patients, patients with persistent Graves' disease had lower TCR Shannon entropy and fewer highly expanded clones, which suggests clonal expansion.

The sample was also reused in another study, on T cells in Graves' hyperthyroidism and ophthalmopathy. That second publication adds: Stable Graves' hyperthyroidism was defined as the absence of progression to ophthalmopathy over 18 months of follow-up. Hyperthyroidism patients were newly diagnosed, had a disease duration of under 2 months, and were aged 18 to 65 years. Patients with uncontrolled infections, other autoimmune diseases, pregnancy or lactation were excluded. Clinical symptoms, serum thyroxine and TRAb, thyroid ultrasound, and orbital computed tomography formed the basis for the diagnoses. The first round of RT-PCR for the TCR CDR3 was performed with the HTBI primer set and the Qiagen OneStep RT-PCR kit. Most expanded thyroid clonotypes (frequency above 0.001) were also found in blood, which suggests that blood repertoires may mirror thyroid immune responses. A 13 V-J signature model separated ophthalmopathy from stable hyperthyroidism, with just over 85% sensitivity and about 81% specificity in cross-validation and 80%/75% in testing. In validation, progression to ophthalmopathy was predicted by the model with 70.59% sensitivity and 72% to 80% specificity, a median of roughly 6.4 months before onset. TCR V-J signatures able to tell the groups apart were searched for in a discovery cohort of 95 to 100 patients, of whom about 40 had Graves' ophthalmopathy and roughly 58 had stable Graves' hyperthyroidism. An independent validation cohort of around 19 hyperthyroidism patients and roughly 16 patients who later progressed to ophthalmopathy tested prospective prediction of ophthalmopathy. The approximately 100 discovery patients were divided at random into training and test sets in a 7:3 ratio. In addition, the study compared T-cell repertoires in thyroid tissue and in blood from roughly six Graves' hyperthyroidism patients. Following sampling, methimazole starting at 30 mg daily was given to hyperthyroidism patients, and high-dose intravenous methylprednisolone was given to ophthalmopathy patients. A second multiplex PCR round built the libraries, followed by size selection and purification. Sequencing of the libraries was done on an Illumina HiSeq2000 using paired-end 100 bp reads. SOAPnuke was used to process the raw data, with reads discarded if the reads contained adapters or uncalled bases, had a mean Phred below 15, or lacked an exact constant-primer or identifier match. COPE v1.2.5 was used to merge the high-quality paired reads, and each unique nucleotide sequence was defined as a clonotype. MiTCR v1.1 was used to align the clonotypes against IMGT TRBV, TRBD and TRBJ reference segments. Analysis was restricted to V-J combinations with a frequency above 0.0001, which covered about 99% of repertoires. A TCS score was defined as the ratio between F50 (clonal expansion) and ExV (chaos), using BLOSUM62-based TCRdist between CDR3 peptides within each V-J. Welch's t-statistics and random forest reduced 500 to 650 V-J features to 13, which were used in a naive Bayes classifier (R e1071). No statistical method was used to set the sample size in advance, and investigators knew the group allocation. According to the paper, TCR Vbeta CDR3 sequencing was carried out on about 140 peripheral blood samples, which came from fewer than 50 ophthalmopathy, fewer than 80 hyperthyroidism and about 17 progressor patients.

The TCR comes from a woman in her 30s with Graves disease. Donor details come from another sample of the same person, matched by shared clones. The rearranged segments are TRBV3-1 and TRBJ2-1; 11 bases in the middle match TRBD2. The sequencing used peripheral blood mononuclear cells (PBMCs), collected at new diagnosis, from a patient treated with antithyroid drugs. CDR3 sequence: CASSLRLAGTIIYNEQFF. The DNA sequence reads TGTGCCAGCAGCTTGAGACTAGCGGGAACCATAATCTACAATGAGCAGTTCTTC.